These T cell receptor beta chains were read from a single sample in a study of T cells after yellow fever vaccination. TCRdb recomputed calls from the 5' RACE reads with MiXCR, one row per CDR3 protein. The top ten clones hold 15% to 20% of a sample with about 430,000 distinct CDR3 sequences, over 15% of them seen once. Sequencing used PBMCs, obtained before the yellow fever booster vaccination. All receptors derive from a man younger than 30 who received the YFV17D yellow fever vaccine. CDR3s include the opening cysteine and the closing phenylalanine or tryptophan. A D gene is named only where the DNA matches it firmly. Clone sizes are given selectively: once, few, many, or a class where the clone is expanded.

d_gene,j_gene,abundance,v_gene,CDR3nt,CDR3aa
-,TRBJ2-7,-,TRBV29-1,TGCAGCGTTCTATTGACAGGAAAAAGCTCCTACGAGCAGTACTTC,CSVLLTGKSSYEQYF
-,TRBJ1-5,-,TRBV19,TGTGCCAGTAGTCCCCCCGCCGGGGGGTTTCGCCCCCAGCATTTT,CASSPPAGGFRPQHF
TRBD2,TRBJ2-7,few,TRBV6-6,TGTGCCAGCAGTCCCGGGACTAGACGGCACGAGCAGTACTTC,CASSPGTRRHEQYF
-,TRBJ1-1,few,TRBV6-5,TGTGCCAGCAGTTATTCTAAGGCCACTGAAGCTTTCTTT,CASSYSKATEAFF
-,TRBJ2-6,many,TRBV21-1,TGTGCCAGCAGCAAAACAGGGGGCCGGGCCAACGTCCTGACTTTC,CASSKTGGRANVLTF
TRBD1,TRBJ2-1,-,TRBV6-2/TRBV6-3,TGTGCCAGCAGTCCCCGGCAGGGACAGCAAGCGTTCTTC,CASSPRQGQQAFF
TRBD1,TRBJ1-2,-,TRBV7-2,TGTGCCAGCAGCACCGAGGGACAGGGTAACGATGGCTACACCTTC,CASSTEGQGNDGYTF
-,TRBJ2-1,few,TRBV5-6,TGTGCCAGGGGTCACACGGCGCGGGTTGATGGTGAGCAGTTCTTC,CARGHTARVDGEQFF
-,TRBJ2-7,many,TRBV20-1,TGCAGTGCTACCCGGACACCTTACGAGCAGTACTTC,CSATRTPYEQYF
TRBD1,TRBJ2-4,-,TRBV12-3/TRBV12-4,TGTGCCAGCAGTCAAAGACAGGGCTTAGGCATTCAGTACTTC,CASSQRQGLGIQYF
TRBD1,TRBJ1-5,few,TRBV24-1,TGTGCCACCCGGGGTGGCGGGACAGGCAATCAGCCCCAGCATTTT,CATRGGGTGNQPQHF
TRBD1,TRBJ2-3,few,TRBV7-6,TGTGCCAGCAGCTTGGAGGACAGGAGTTTAGGTAGCCCTCCTAGCACAGATACGCAGTATTTT,CASSLEDRSLGSPPSTDTQYF
TRBD1,TRBJ1-2,many,TRBV6-6,TGTGCCAGCAGTCGGGACAGCCTCTATGGCTACACCTTC,CASSRDSLYGYTF
-,TRBJ1-2,-,TRBV7-9,TGTGCCAGCAGCCGCACGGGGCAGAGCTATGGCTACACCTTC,CASSRTGQSYGYTF
-,TRBJ2-5,-,TRBV4-2,TGTGCCAGCAGCCAACTGGAAGGAGAGACCCAGTACTTC,CASSQLEGETQYF